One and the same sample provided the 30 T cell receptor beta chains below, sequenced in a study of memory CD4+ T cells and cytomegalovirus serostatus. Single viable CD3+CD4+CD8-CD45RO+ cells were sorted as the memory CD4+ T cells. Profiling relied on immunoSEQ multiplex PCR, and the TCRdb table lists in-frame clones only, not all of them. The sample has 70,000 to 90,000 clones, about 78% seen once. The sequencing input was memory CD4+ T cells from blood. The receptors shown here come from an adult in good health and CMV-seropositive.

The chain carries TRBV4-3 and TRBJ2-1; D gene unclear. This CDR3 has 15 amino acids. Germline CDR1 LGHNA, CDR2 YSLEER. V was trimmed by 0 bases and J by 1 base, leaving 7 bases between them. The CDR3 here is CASSQDLGSYNEQFF. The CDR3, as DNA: TGCGCCAGCAGCCAAGATCTTGGGTCCTACAATGAGCAGTTCTTC.

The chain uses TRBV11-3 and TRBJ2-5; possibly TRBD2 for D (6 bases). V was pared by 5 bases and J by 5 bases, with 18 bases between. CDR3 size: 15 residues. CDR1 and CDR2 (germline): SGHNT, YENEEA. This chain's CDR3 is CASSLGLNYEETQYF. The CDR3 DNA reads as TGTGCCAGCAGCCTGGGACTCAACTACGAGGAGACCCAGTACTTC.

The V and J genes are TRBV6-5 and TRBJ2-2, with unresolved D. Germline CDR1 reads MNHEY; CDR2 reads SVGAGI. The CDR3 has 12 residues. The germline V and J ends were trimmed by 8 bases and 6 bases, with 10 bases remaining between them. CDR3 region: CASGRRAGELFF. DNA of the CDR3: TGTGCCAGCGGTCGGCGAGCCGGGGAGCTGTTTTTT.

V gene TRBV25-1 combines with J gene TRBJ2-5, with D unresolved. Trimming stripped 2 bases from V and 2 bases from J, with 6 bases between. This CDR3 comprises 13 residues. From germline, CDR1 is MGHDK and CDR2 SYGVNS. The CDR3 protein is CASSEEVQETQYF. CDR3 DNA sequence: TGTGCCAGCAGTGAAGAAGTGCAAGAGACCCAGTACTTC. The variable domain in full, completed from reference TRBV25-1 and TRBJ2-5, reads EADIYQTPRYLVIGTGKKITLECSQTMGHDKMYWYQQDPGMELHLIHYSYGVNSTEKGDLSSESTVSRIRTEHFPLTLESARPSHTSQYLCASSEEVQETQYFGPGTRLLVL.

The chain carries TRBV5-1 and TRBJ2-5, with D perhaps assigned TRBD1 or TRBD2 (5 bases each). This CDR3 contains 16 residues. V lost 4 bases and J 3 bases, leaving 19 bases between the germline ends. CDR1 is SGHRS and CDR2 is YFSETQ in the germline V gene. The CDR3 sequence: CASSPGHQRGEETQYF. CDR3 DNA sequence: TGCGCCAGCAGCCCCGGCCACCAACGAGGGGAAGAGACCCAGTACTTC.

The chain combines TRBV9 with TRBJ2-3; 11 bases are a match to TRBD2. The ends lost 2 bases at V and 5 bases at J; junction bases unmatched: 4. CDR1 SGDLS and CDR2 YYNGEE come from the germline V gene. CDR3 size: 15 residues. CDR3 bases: TGTGCCAGCAGCGTGACAGGACTAGCGGGAGATACGCAGTATTTT. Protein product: CASSVTGLAGDTQYF.

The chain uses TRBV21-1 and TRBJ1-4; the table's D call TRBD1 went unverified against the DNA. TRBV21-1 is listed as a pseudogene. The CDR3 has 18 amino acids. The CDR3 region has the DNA TGTGCCAGCAGCAAAGAAGGGACAGGGGTGGAAGCTAATGAAAAACTGTTTTTT. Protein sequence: CASSKEGTGVEANEKLFF.

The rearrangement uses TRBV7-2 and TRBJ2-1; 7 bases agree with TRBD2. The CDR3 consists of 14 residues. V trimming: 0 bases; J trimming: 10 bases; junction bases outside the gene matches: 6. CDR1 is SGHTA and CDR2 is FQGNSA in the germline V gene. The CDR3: CASSLAASGVEQFF. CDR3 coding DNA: TGTGCCAGCAGCTTAGCGGCTAGCGGAGTCGAGCAGTTCTTC.

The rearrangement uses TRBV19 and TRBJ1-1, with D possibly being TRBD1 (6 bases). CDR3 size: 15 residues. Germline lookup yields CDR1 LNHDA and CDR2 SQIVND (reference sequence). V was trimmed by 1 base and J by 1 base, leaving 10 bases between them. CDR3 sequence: CASSIATGGNTEAFF. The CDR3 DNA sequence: TGTGCCAGTAGTATAGCGACAGGAGGGAACACTGAAGCTTTCTTT.

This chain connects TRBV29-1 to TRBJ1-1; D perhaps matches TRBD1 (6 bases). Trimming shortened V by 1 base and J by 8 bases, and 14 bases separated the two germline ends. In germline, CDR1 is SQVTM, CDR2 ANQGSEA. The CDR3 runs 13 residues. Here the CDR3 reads CSVEALTTGEAFF. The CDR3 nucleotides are TGCAGCGTTGAAGCCCTAACTACAGGGGAAGCTTTCTTT.

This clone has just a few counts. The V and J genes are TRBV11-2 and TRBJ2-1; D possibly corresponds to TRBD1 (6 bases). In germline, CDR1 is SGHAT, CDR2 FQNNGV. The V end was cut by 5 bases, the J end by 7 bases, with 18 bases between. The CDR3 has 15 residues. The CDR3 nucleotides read TGTGCCAGCAGCCTACACACAGGGTTAGGTAATGAGCAGTTCTTC. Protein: CASSLHTGLGNEQFF.

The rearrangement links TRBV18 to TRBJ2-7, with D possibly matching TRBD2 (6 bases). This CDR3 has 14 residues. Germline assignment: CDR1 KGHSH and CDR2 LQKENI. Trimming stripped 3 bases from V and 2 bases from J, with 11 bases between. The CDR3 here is CASSPRWTTYEQYF. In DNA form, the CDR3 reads TGTGCCAGCTCACCGCGATGGACTACCTACGAGCAGTACTTC.

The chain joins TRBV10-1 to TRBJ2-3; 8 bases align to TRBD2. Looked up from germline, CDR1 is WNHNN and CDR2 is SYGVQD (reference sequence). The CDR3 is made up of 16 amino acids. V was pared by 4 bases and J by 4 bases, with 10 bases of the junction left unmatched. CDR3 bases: TGCGCCAGCAGTGGCCCTCCGGGGGGGGAGGCAGATACGCAGTATTTT. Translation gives CASSGPPGGEADTQYF.

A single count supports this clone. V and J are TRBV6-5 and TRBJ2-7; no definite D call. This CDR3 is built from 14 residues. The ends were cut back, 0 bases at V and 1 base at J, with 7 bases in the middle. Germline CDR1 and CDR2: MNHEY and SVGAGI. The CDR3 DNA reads TGTGCCAGCAGTTACTCCCCGGAATCCTACGAGCAGTACTTC. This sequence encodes CASSYSPESYEQYF.

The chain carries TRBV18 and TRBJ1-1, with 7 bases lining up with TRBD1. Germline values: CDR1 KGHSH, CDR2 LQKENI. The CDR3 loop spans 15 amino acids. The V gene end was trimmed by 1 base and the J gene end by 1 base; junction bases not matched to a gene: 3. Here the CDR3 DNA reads TGTGCCAGCTCACCACAGGGGGCCGGGAACACTGAAGCTTTCTTT. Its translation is CASSPQGAGNTEAFF.

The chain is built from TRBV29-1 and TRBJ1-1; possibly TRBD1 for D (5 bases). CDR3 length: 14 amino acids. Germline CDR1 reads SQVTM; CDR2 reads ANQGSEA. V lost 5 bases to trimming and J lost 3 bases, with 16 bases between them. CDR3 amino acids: CSVQWGGADTEAFF. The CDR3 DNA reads TGCAGCGTTCAATGGGGAGGGGCGGACACTGAAGCTTTCTTT.

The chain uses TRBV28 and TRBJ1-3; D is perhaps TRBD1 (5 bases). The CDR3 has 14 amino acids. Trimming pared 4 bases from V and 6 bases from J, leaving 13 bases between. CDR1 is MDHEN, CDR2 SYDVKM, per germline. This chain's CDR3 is CASSSRAWENTIYF. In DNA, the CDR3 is TGTGCCAGCAGTTCCAGGGCGTGGGAAAACACCATATATTTT.

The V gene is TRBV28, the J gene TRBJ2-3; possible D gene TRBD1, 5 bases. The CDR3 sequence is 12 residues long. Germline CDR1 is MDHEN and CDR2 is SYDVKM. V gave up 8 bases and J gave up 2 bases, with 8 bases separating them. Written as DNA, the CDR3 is TGTGCCAGCGGGGCCATCACAGATACGCAGTATTTT. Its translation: CASGAITDTQYF. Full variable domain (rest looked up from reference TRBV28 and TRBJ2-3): DVKVTQSSRYLVKRTGEKVFLECVQDMDHENMFWYRQDPGLGLRLIYFSYDVKMKEKGDIPEGYSVSREKKERFSLILESASTNQTSMYLCASGAITDTQYFGPGTRLTVL.

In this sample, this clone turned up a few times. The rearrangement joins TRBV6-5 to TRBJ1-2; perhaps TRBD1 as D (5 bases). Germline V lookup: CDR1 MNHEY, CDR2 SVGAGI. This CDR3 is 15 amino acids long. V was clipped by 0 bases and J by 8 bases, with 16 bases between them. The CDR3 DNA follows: TGTGCCAGCAGTTACTCACTCCGGGACTCAAGGGGCTACACCTTC. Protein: CASSYSLRDSRGYTF.

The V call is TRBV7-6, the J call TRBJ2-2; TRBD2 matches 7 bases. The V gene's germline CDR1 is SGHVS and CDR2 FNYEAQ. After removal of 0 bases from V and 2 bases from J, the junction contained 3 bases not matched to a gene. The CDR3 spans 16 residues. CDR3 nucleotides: TGTGCCAGCAGCTTAGCGGGGAGGGCCAACACCGGGGAGCTGTTTTTT. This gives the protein CASSLAGRANTGELFF.

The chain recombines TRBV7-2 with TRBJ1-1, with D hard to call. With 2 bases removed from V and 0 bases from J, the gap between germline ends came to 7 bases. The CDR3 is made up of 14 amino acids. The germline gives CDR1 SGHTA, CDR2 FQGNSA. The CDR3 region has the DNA TGTGCCAGCAGCTTACTTATCGTGAACACTGAAGCTTTCTTT. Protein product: CASSLLIVNTEAFF. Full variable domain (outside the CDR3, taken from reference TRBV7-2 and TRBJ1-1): GAGVSQSPSNKVTEKGKDVELRCDPISGHTALYWYRQSLGQGLEFLIYFQGNSAPDKSGLPSDRFSAERTGGSVSTLTIQRTQQEDSAVYLCASSLLIVNTEAFFGQGTRLTVV.

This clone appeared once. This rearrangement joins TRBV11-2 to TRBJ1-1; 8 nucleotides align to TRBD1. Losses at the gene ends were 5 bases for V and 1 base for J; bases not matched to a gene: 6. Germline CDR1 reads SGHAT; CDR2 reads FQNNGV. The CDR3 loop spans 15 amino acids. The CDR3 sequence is CASSITGTGNTEAFF. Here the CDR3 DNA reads TGTGCCAGCAGCATCACCGGGACAGGGAACACTGAAGCTTTCTTT.

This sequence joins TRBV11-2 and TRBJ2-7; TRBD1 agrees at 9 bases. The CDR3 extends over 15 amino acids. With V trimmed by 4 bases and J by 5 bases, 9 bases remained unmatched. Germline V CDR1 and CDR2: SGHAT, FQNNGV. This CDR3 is CASSSGQGPDNEQYV. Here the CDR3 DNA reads TGTGCCAGCAGCTCAGGACAGGGGCCGGACAACGAGCAGTACGTC.

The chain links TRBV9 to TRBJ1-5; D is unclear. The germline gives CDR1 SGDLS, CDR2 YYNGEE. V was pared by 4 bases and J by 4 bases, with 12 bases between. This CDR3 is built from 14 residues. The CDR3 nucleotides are TGTGCCAGCAGCCCAGTAGACCGAAATCAGCCCCAGCATTTT. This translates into CASSPVDRNQPQHF.

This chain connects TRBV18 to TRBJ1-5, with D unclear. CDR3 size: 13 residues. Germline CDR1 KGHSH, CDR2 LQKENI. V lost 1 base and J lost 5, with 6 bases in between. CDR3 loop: CASSPRADQPQHF. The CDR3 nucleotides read TGTGCCAGCTCACCACGGGCGGATCAGCCCCAGCATTTT.

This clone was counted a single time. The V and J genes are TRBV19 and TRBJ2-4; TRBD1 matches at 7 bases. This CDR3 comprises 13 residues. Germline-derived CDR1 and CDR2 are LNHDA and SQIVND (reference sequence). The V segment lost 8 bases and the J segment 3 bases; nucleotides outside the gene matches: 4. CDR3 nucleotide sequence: TGTGCCAGTGAAGGGGACAGCAAAAACATTCAGTACTTC. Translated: CASEGDSKNIQYF.

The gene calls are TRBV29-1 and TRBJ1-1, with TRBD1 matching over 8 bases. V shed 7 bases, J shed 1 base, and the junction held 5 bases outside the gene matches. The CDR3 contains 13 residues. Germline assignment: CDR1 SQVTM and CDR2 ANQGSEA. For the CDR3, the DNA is TGCAGCGGCCAGGGGGCGCGGAACACTGAAGCTTTCTTT. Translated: CSGQGARNTEAFF.

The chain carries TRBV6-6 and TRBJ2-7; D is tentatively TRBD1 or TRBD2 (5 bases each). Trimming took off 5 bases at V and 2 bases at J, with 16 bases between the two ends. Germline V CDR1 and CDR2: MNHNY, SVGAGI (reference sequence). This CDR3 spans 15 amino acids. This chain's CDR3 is CASSGPGRRTYEQYF. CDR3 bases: TGTGCCAGCAGTGGCCCGGGACGTCGCACCTACGAGCAGTACTTC.

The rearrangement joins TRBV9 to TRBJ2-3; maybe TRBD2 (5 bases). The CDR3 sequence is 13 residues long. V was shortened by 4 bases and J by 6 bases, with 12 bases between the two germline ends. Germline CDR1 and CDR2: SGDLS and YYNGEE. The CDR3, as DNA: TGTGCCAGCAGCTTCCGGGATACGGATACGCAGTATTTT. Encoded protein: CASSFRDTDTQYF.

The CDR3 loop is CASSKTGFGGELFF. The CDR3 coding sequence is TGTGCCAGCAGCAAAACGGGGTTCGGCGGGGAGCTGTTTTTT. The chain is built from TRBV7-2 and TRBJ2-2; possible D gene TRBD2, 5 bases. Germline loops: CDR1 SGHTA, CDR2 FQGNSA. The ends were cut back, 5 bases at V and 7 bases at J, with 14 bases in the middle. This CDR3 comprises 14 residues.